This T cell receptor beta chain was found in a study of OX40 agonist ivuxolimab in advanced cancers. Study-level results: Average numbers of expanded clones were greater in CD8+ T cells than in CD4+.

Assay: immunoSEQ multiplex PCR; the TCRdb copy retains only in-frame clones and omits some. The repertoire includes some 80,000 clones, 90% to 95% of them detected once, and roughly 4.9% sits in the top ten. Only one count was recorded for this clone. Its antigen is still unknown. The CDR3 runs to 15 residues. Trimming shortened V by 0 bases and J by 4 bases, and 10 bases separated the two germline ends. CDR1 and CDR2 from the germline V gene are MGHRA and YSYEKL. Sample: CD4+ or CD8+ T cells sorted from blood, taken in a trial of the OX40 agonist ivuxolimab. This clonotype was obtained from an adult with an advanced solid tumor such as melanoma, head and neck, liver or kidney cancer. The genes are TRBV4-1 and TRBJ2-4; D is uncertain. CDR3 sequence (DNA): TGCGCCAGCAGCCAAGACTGGCCGCCGAAAAACATTCAGTACTTC. This codes for CASSQDWPPKNIQYF.